A selection of T cell receptor beta chains follows, all from one sample in a study of Tregs in tolerant kidney transplant recipients. TCRdb keeps only in-frame clones here, not all; method: immunoSEQ multiplex PCR. Of around 19,000 clones listed, roughly four fifths are singletons. Sequences were obtained from Tregs from blood. The receptors originated from a human donor in good health. Each CDR3 is given with its conserved first and last residue. Fields, in order: V gene, clone size, D gene, J gene, CDR3 protein, CDR3 DNA. A D gene is named only where the DNA matches it firmly. Clone size is stated in some rows and not others, as once, few, many or a class when expanded.

V gene: TRBV19; clone size: few; D gene: TRBD2; J gene: TRBJ2-5; CDR3 protein: CASSILFGGLALQETQYF; CDR3 DNA: TGTGCCAGTAGTATTCTTTTTGGGGGACTAGCGCTTCAAGAGACCCAGTACTTC
V gene: TRBV6-5; clone size: -; D gene: -; J gene: TRBJ2-3; CDR3 protein: CASSTPSGLTDTQYF; CDR3 DNA: TGTGCCAGCAGTACGCCGTCGGGACTGACAGATACGCAGTATTTT
V gene: TRBV6-1; clone size: -; D gene: -; J gene: TRBJ2-3; CDR3 protein: CASTQGMSTDTQYF; CDR3 DNA: TGTGCCAGCACCCAGGGGATGAGCACAGATACGCAGTATTTT
V gene: TRBV5-4; clone size: -; D gene: TRBD2; J gene: TRBJ2-5; CDR3 protein: CASSLKLAGWETQYF; CDR3 DNA: TGTGCCAGCAGCTTGAAACTAGCGGGGTGGGAGACCCAGTACTTC
V gene: TRBV7-8; clone size: -; D gene: -; J gene: TRBJ2-3; CDR3 protein: CASSLNAVPADTQYF; CDR3 DNA: TGTGCCAGCAGCTTAAACGCGGTCCCCGCGGATACGCAGTATTTT
V gene: TRBV29-1; clone size: -; D gene: -; J gene: TRBJ2-3; CDR3 protein: CSVVPGSDTQYF; CDR3 DNA: TGCAGCGTTGTTCCGGGAAGCGATACGCAGTATTTT
V gene: TRBV19; clone size: once; D gene: -; J gene: TRBJ1-3; CDR3 protein: CASSNTRSGNTIYF; CDR3 DNA: TGTGCCAGTAGTAACACTAGATCCGGAAACACCATATATTTT
V gene: TRBV19; clone size: medium-sized; D gene: -; J gene: TRBJ1-1; CDR3 protein: CATKGGAWTEAFF; CDR3 DNA: TGTGCCACTAAGGGGGGCGCGTGGACTGAAGCTTTCTTT
V gene: TRBV6-5; clone size: -; D gene: -; J gene: TRBJ2-5; CDR3 protein: CASSRGPTQETQYF; CDR3 DNA: TGTGCCAGCAGCCGCGGGCCGACACAAGAGACCCAGTACTTC
V gene: TRBV13; clone size: -; D gene: -; J gene: TRBJ2-5; CDR3 protein: CASSQQVEETQYF; CDR3 DNA: TGTGCCAGCAGCCAACAGGTGGAAGAGACCCAGTACTTC
V gene: TRBV9; clone size: -; D gene: -; J gene: TRBJ1-4; CDR3 protein: CASSPGVNEKLFF; CDR3 DNA: TGTGCCAGCAGCCCCGGGGTGAATGAAAAACTGTTTTTT
V gene: TRBV10-1; clone size: -; D gene: -; J gene: TRBJ2-1; CDR3 protein: CASSESAPGSTNEQFF; CDR3 DNA: TGCGCCAGCAGTGAGTCGGCTCCGGGATCCACCAATGAGCAGTTCTTC
V gene: TRBV7-9; clone size: -; D gene: TRBD1; J gene: TRBJ2-3; CDR3 protein: CASSLKSRTGGTDTQYF; CDR3 DNA: TGTGCCAGCAGCTTGAAATCAAGGACAGGGGGGACAGATACGCAGTATTTT
V gene: TRBV4-1; clone size: -; D gene: -; J gene: TRBJ1-6; CDR3 protein: CASSPEGGSYNSPLHF; CDR3 DNA: TGCGCCAGCAGCCCCGAGGGGGGGTCCTATAATTCACCCCTCCACTTT
V gene: TRBV4-2; clone size: -; D gene: -; J gene: TRBJ2-1; CDR3 protein: CASSQGAPNYNEQFF; CDR3 DNA: TGTGCCAGCAGCCAAGGGGCGCCCAACTACAATGAGCAGTTCTTC
V gene: TRBV5-1; clone size: few; D gene: TRBD1; J gene: TRBJ1-2; CDR3 protein: CASSLVLRGRQGYTF; CDR3 DNA: TGCGCCAGCAGCTTGGTCCTTAGGGGGCGCCAGGGCTACACCTTC
V gene: TRBV5-4; clone size: -; D gene: -; J gene: TRBJ1-1; CDR3 protein: CASSAGPFLGEAFF; CDR3 DNA: TGTGCCAGCAGCGCGGGACCATTTTTGGGGGAAGCTTTCTTT
V gene: TRBV10-3; clone size: -; D gene: TRBD1; J gene: TRBJ2-3; CDR3 protein: CAIGGPSADTQYF; CDR3 DNA: TGTGCCATAGGGGGCCCAAGCGCAGATACGCAGTATTTT
V gene: TRBV15; clone size: -; D gene: TRBD1; J gene: TRBJ2-7; CDR3 protein: CATSRERGTGGSFF; CDR3 DNA: TGTGCCACCAGCAGAGAAAGGGGGACAGGGGGGTCCTTCTTC
V gene: TRBV4-1; clone size: -; D gene: TRBD2; J gene: TRBJ2-7; CDR3 protein: CASSFGLAYEQYF; CDR3 DNA: TGCGCCAGCAGCTTTGGACTAGCCTACGAGCAGTACTTC
V gene: TRBV30; clone size: -; D gene: -; J gene: TRBJ2-5; CDR3 protein: CAWSAGLGLQETQYF; CDR3 DNA: TGTGCCTGGAGTGCGGGTTTGGGGCTCCAAGAGACCCAGTACTTC
V gene: TRBV5-4; clone size: -; D gene: -; J gene: TRBJ2-3; CDR3 protein: CASSFPPAWDTQYF; CDR3 DNA: TGTGCCAGCAGCTTCCCCCCGGCCTGGGATACGCAGTATTTT
V gene: TRBV5-4; clone size: few; D gene: TRBD2; J gene: TRBJ2-5; CDR3 protein: CASSSWGGKETQYF; CDR3 DNA: TGTGCCAGCAGCTCCTGGGGGGGGAAAGAGACCCAGTACTTC
V gene: TRBV4-1; clone size: medium-sized; D gene: -; J gene: TRBJ1-5; CDR3 protein: CASSQGAFPTGISPQHF; CDR3 DNA: TGCGCCAGCAGCCAGGGGGCTTTTCCCACGGGAATCAGCCCCCAGCATTTT
V gene: TRBV5-1; clone size: -; D gene: -; J gene: TRBJ2-3; CDR3 protein: CASSFPGSDTQYF; CDR3 DNA: TGCGCCAGCAGCTTCCCGGGGTCAGATACGCAGTATTTT
V gene: TRBV7-2; clone size: -; D gene: TRBD2; J gene: TRBJ2-3; CDR3 protein: CASSLTSGGDTQYF; CDR3 DNA: TGTGCCAGCAGCTTAACTAGCGGTGGAGATACGCAGTATTTT
V gene: TRBV11-3; clone size: -; D gene: -; J gene: TRBJ2-2; CDR3 protein: CASSPGGTGELFF; CDR3 DNA: TGTGCCAGCAGCCCCGGTGGCACCGGGGAGCTGTTTTTT
V gene: TRBV18; clone size: -; D gene: TRBD1; J gene: TRBJ1-1; CDR3 protein: CASSPNPDRMNTEAFF; CDR3 DNA: TGTGCCAGCTCACCAAACCCGGACAGGATGAACACTGAAGCTTTCTTT
V gene: TRBV11-2; clone size: -; D gene: TRBD2; J gene: TRBJ2-1; CDR3 protein: CASSPRLAGYNEQFF; CDR3 DNA: TGTGCCAGCAGCCCCCGACTAGCGGGGTACAATGAGCAGTTCTTC
V gene: TRBV29-1; clone size: -; D gene: -; J gene: TRBJ1-1; CDR3 protein: CSVSASTNEAFF; CDR3 DNA: TGCAGCGTTTCAGCTTCCACCAATGAAGCTTTCTTT
V gene: TRBV18; clone size: -; D gene: -; J gene: TRBJ1-1; CDR3 protein: CASSPEFSNTEAFF; CDR3 DNA: TGTGCCAGCTCACCAGAATTTTCGAACACTGAAGCTTTCTTT
V gene: TRBV6-6; clone size: -; D gene: -; J gene: TRBJ2-1; CDR3 protein: CASSYGRPGYNEQFF; CDR3 DNA: TGTGCCAGCAGTTACGGGAGGCCGGGGTACAATGAGCAGTTCTTC
V gene: TRBV11-2; clone size: -; D gene: -; J gene: TRBJ2-1; CDR3 protein: CASSFLRGRGDEQFF; CDR3 DNA: TGTGCCAGCAGCTTTCTCAGGGGACGTGGCGATGAGCAGTTCTTC
V gene: TRBV6-5; clone size: -; D gene: -; J gene: TRBJ2-7; CDR3 protein: CASKPGASYEQYF; CDR3 DNA: TGTGCCAGCAAACCGGGGGCCTCCTACGAGCAGTACTTC
V gene: TRBV18; clone size: -; D gene: TRBD1; J gene: TRBJ1-2; CDR3 protein: CASSHGTGNYGYTF; CDR3 DNA: TGTGCCAGCTCACATGGGACAGGGAACTATGGCTACACCTTC
V gene: TRBV6-6; clone size: -; D gene: -; J gene: TRBJ1-1; CDR3 protein: CASSLGGSTEAFF; CDR3 DNA: TGTGCCAGCAGCCTGGGGGGCAGCACTGAAGCTTTCTTT
V gene: TRBV5-4; clone size: -; D gene: -; J gene: TRBJ1-1; CDR3 protein: CASSLHPRTVRNTEAFF; CDR3 DNA: TGTGCCAGCAGCTTGCACCCTCGGACAGTTAGGAACACTGAAGCTTTCTTT
V gene: TRBV5-6; clone size: -; D gene: TRBD1; J gene: TRBJ1-4; CDR3 protein: CASSSTGEIEKLFF; CDR3 DNA: TGTGCCAGCAGCTCGACAGGGGAGATTGAAAAACTGTTTTTT
V gene: TRBV12-2; clone size: -; D gene: -; J gene: TRBJ2-4; CDR3 protein: CASRPPLEKRLAKNIQYF; CDR3 DNA: TGTGCAAGTCGCCCCCCATTGGAGAAGCGGCTAGCCAAAAACATTCAGTACTTC
V gene: TRBV10-3; clone size: once; D gene: TRBD2; J gene: TRBJ2-1; CDR3 protein: CAISKTSGSSNEQFF; CDR3 DNA: TGTGCCATCAGTAAGACTAGCGGGAGTTCGAATGAGCAGTTCTTC
V gene: TRBV29-1; clone size: -; D gene: -; J gene: TRBJ2-3; CDR3 protein: CSVVVVRPTDTQYF; CDR3 DNA: TGCAGCGTTGTGGTAGTTAGGCCCACAGATACGCAGTATTTT
V gene: TRBV5-1; clone size: -; D gene: -; J gene: TRBJ1-2; CDR3 protein: CASSFQREGGYTF; CDR3 DNA: TGCGCCAGCAGCTTTCAGAGGGAGGGTGGCTACACCTTC
V gene: TRBV7-7; clone size: medium-sized; D gene: -; J gene: TRBJ2-2; CDR3 protein: CASSLWDTGELFF; CDR3 DNA: TGTGCCAGCAGCTTATGGGACACCGGGGAGCTGTTTTTT
V gene: TRBV7-9; clone size: once; D gene: -; J gene: TRBJ1-2; CDR3 protein: CASSFGDYGYTF; CDR3 DNA: TGTGCCAGCAGCTTCGGGGATTATGGCTACACCTTC
V gene: TRBV7-9; clone size: -; D gene: -; J gene: TRBJ2-3; CDR3 protein: CASSLGGDSATQYF; CDR3 DNA: TGTGCCAGCAGCTTAGGCGGAGATAGTGCGACGCAGTATTTT
V gene: TRBV2; clone size: -; D gene: -; J gene: TRBJ1-5; CDR3 protein: CASSETPVGQPQHF; CDR3 DNA: TGTGCCAGCAGTGAAACCCCCGTAGGTCAGCCCCAGCATTTT
V gene: TRBV4-2; clone size: few; D gene: TRBD2; J gene: TRBJ2-5; CDR3 protein: CASSQQAGGQETQYF; CDR3 DNA: TGTGCCAGCAGCCAACAAGCGGGGGGGCAGGAGACCCAGTACTTC